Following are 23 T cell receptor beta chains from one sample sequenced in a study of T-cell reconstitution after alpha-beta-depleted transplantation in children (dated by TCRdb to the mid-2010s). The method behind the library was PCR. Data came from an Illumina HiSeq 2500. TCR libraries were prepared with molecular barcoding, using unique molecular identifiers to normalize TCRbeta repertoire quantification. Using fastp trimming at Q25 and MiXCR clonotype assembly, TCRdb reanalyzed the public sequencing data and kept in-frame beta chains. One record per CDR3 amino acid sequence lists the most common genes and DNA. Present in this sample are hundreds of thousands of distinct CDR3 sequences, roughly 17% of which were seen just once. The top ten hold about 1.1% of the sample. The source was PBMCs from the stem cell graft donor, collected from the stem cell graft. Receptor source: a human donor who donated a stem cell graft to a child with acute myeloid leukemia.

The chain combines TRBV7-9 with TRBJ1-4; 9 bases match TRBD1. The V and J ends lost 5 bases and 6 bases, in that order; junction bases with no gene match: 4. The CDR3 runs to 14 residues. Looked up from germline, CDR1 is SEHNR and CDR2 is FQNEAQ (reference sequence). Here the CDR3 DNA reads TGTGCCAGCAGCGATAGACAGGGGGATGAAAAACTGTTTTTT. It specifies CASSDRQGDEKLFF.

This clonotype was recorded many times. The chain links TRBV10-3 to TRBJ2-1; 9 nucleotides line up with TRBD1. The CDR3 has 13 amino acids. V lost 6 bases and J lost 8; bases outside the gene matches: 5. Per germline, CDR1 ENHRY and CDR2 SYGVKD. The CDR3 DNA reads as TGTGCCATCAGCCGGACAGGGGTCGATGAGCAGTTCTTC. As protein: CAISRTGVDEQFF.

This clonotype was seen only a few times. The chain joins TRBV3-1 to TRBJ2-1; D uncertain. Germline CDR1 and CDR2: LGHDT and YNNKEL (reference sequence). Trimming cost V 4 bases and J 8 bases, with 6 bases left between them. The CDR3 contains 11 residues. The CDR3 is CASSLNDEQFF. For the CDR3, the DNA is TGTGCCAGCAGCCTAAACGATGAGCAGTTCTTC.

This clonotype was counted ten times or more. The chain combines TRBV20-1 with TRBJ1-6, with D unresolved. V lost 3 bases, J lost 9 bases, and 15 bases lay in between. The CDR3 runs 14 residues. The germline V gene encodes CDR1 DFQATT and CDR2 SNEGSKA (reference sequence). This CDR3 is CSARAGSTASPLHF. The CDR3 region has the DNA TGCAGTGCTAGGGCCGGATCAACGGCTTCACCCCTCCACTTT.

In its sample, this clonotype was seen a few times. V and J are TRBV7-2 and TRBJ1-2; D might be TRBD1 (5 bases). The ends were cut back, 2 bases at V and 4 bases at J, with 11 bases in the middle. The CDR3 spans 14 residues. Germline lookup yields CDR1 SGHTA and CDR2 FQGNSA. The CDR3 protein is CASSLYGGPYGYTF. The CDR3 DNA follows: TGTGCCAGCAGCTTATACGGGGGTCCCTATGGCTACACCTTC.

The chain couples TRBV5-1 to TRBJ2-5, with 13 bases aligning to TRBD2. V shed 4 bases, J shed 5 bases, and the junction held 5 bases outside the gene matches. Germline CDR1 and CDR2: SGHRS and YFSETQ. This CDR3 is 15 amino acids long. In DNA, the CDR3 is TGCGCCAGCAGCCAACTAGCGGGGGGGCTGGAGACCCAGTACTTC. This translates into CASSQLAGGLETQYF.

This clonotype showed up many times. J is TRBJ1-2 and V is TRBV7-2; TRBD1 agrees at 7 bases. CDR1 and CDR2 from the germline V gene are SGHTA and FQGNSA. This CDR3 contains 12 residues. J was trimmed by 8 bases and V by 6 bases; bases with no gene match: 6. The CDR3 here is CASRTTGDGYTF. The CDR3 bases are TGTGCCAGCAGAACTACAGGGGACGGCTACACCTTC. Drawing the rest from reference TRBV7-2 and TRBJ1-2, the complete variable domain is GAGVSQSPSNKVTEKGKDVELRCDPISGHTALYWYRQSLGQGLEFLIYFQGNSAPDKSGLPSDRFSAERTGGSVSTLTIQRTQQEDSAVYLCASRTTGDGYTFGSGTRLTVV.

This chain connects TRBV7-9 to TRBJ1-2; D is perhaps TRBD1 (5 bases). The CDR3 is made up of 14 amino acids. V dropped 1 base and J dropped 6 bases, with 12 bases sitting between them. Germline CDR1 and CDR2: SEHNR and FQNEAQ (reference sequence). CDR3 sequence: CASSLVGRVHGYTF. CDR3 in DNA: TGTGCCAGCAGCTTAGTGGGCAGGGTCCATGGCTACACCTTC.

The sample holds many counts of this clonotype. CDR3 DNA: TGTGCCATCGGTGGGACAGGGGGTGAGGAGACCCAGTACTTC. This sequence encodes CAIGGTGGEETQYF. The rearrangement uses TRBV10-3 and TRBJ2-5, with 11 positions matching TRBD1. In germline, CDR1 is ENHRY, CDR2 SYGVKD. After removal of 8 bases from V and 5 bases from J, the junction contained 7 bases not matched to a gene. This CDR3 contains 14 residues.

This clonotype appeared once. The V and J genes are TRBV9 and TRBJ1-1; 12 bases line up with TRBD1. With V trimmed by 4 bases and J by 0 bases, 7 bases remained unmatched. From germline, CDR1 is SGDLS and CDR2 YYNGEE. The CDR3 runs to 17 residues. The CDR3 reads CASSTRDRGLLNTEAFF. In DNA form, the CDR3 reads TGTGCCAGCAGCACCCGGGACAGGGGGCTCTTGAACACTGAAGCTTTCTTT.

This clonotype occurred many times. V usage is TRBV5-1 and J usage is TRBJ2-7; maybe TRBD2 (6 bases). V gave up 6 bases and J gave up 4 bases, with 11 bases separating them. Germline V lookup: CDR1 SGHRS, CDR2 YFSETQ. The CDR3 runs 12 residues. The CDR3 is CASKGGTYEQYF. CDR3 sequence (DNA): TGCGCCAGCAAGGGAGGAACTTACGAGCAGTACTTC.

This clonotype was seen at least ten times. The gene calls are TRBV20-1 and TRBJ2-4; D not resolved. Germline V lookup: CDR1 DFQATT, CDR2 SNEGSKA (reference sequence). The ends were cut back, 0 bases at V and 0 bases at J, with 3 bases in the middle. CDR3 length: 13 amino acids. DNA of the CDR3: TGCAGTGCTAGAGATTTAGCCAAAAACATTCAGTACTTC. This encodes CSARDLAKNIQYF.

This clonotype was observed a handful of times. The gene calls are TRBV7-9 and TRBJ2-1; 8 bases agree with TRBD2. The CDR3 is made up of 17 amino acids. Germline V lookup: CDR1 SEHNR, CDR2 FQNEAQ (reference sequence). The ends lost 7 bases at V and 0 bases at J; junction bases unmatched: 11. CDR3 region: CASNGGRGDYSYNEQFF. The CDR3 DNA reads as TGTGCCAGCAATGGGGGGCGGGGGGACTACTCCTACAATGAGCAGTTCTTC.

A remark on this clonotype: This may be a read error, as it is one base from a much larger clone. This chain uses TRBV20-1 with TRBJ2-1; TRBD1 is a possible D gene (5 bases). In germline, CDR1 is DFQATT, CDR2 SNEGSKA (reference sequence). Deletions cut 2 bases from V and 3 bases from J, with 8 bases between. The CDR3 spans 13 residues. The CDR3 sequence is CSARRQSYNEQFF. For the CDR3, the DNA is TGCAGTGCTAGAAGACAGAGCTACAATGAGCAGTTCTTC.

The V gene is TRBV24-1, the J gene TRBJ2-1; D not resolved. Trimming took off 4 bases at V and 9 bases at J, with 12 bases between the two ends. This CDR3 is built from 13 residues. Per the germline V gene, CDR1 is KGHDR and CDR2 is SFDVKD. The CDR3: CATSEVSGLEQFF. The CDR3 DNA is TGTGCCACCAGTGAGGTTTCGGGCCTTGAGCAGTTCTTC.

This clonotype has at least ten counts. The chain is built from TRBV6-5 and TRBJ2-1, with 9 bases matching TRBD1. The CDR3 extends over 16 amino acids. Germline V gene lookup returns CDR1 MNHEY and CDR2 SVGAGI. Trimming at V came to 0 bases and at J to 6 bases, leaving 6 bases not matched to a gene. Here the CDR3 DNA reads TGTGCCAGCAGTTACTCTAACAGGGGGCCCCTCAATGAGCAGTTCTTC. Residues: CASSYSNRGPLNEQFF.

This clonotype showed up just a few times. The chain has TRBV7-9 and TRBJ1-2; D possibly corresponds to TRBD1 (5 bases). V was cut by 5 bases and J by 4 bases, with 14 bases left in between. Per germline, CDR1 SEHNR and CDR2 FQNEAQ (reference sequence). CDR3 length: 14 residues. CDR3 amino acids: CASSITRDGYGYTF. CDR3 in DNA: TGTGCCAGCAGCATCACCCGGGACGGCTATGGCTACACCTTC.

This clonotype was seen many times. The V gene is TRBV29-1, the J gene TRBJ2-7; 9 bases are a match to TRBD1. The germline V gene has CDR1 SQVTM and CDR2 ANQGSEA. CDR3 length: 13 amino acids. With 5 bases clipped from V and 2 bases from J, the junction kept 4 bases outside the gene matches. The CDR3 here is CSVRTGDPYEQYF. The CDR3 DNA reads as TGCAGCGTTAGGACAGGGGATCCCTACGAGCAGTACTTC.

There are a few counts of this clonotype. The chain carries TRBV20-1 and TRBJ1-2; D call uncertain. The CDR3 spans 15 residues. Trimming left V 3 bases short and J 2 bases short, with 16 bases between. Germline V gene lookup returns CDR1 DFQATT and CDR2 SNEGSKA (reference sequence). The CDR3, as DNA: TGCAGTGCTAGCGGCAGCTCCCAGAGAAACTATGGCTACACCTTC. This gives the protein CSASGSSQRNYGYTF.

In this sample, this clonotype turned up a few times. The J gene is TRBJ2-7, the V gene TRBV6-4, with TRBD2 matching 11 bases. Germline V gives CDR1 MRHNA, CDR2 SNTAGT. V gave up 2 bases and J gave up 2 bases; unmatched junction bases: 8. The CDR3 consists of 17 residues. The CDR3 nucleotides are TGTGCCAGCAGTGACCCCCTGCCTAGCGGGGGGCCCTACGAGCAGTACGTC. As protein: CASSDPLPSGGPYEQYV.

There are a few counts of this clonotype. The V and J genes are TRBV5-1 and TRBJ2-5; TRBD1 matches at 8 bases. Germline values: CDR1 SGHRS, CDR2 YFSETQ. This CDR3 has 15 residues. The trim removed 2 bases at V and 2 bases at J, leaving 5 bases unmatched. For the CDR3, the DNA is TGCGCCAGCAGCTTATCCGGGACAGGACAAGAGACCCAGTACTTC. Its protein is CASSLSGTGQETQYF.

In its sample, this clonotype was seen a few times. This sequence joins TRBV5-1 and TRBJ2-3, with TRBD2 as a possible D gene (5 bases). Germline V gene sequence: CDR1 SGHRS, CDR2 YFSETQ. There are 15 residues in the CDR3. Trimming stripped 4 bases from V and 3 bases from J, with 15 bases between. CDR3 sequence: CASSPHGSDTDTQYF. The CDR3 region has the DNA TGCGCCAGCAGCCCCCACGGTAGCGATACAGATACGCAGTATTTT.

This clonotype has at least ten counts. In DNA, the CDR3 is TGTGCCAGCAGCTTGGTAGGGACACCTAACGAGCAGTACGTC. Translating gives CASSLVGTPNEQYV. The V and J genes are TRBV5-6 and TRBJ2-7, with a tentative D call TRBD1 (6 bases). The CDR3 totals 14 residues. The V gene lost 0 bases and the J gene lost 5 bases, with 12 bases spanning the gap. CDR1 is SGHDT and CDR2 is YYEEEE in the germline V gene.